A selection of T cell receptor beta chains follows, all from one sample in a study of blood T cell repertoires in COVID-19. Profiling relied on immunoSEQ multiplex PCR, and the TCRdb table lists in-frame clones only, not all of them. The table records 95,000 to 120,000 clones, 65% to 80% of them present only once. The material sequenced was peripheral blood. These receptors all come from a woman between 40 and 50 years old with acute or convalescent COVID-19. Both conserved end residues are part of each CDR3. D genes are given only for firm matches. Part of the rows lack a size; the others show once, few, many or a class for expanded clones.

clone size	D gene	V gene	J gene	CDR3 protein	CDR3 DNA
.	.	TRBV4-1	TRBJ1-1	CASSQDRPNTEAFF	TGCGCCAGCAGCCAAGACAGGCCCAACACTGAAGCTTTCTTT
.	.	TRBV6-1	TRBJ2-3	CASSVNQGWTADTQYF	TGTGCCAGCAGTGTCAATCAGGGTTGGACGGCAGATACGCAGTATTTT
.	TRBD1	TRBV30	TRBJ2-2	CAWSVRDRNTGELFF	TGTGCCTGGAGTGTACGGGACAGGAACACCGGGGAGCTGTTTTTT
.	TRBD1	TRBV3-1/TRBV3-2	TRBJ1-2	CASSLGKPGTGDTF	TGTGCCAGCAGCCTCGGCAAACCTGGGACAGGGGATACCTTC
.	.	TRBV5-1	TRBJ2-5	CASSLAGGDGETQYF	TGCGCCAGCAGCTTGGCCGGAGGGGATGGAGAGACCCAGTACTTC
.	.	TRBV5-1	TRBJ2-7	CASSTRTDQSPTRSYEQYF	TGCGCCAGCAGCACCCGGACAGATCAATCCCCAACCCGCAGCTACGAGCAGTACTTC
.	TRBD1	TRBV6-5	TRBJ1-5	CASSPPDRDYQPQHF	TGTGCCAGCAGTCCGCCCGACAGGGACTATCAGCCCCAGCATTTT
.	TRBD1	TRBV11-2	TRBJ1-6	CASSLGGQGNSPLHF	TGTGCCAGCAGCTTAGGAGGACAGGGGAATTCACCCCTCCACTTT
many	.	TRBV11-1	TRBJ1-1	CASSVQQRMNTEAFF	TGTGCCAGCAGCGTACAACAGAGAATGAACACTGAAGCTTTCTTT
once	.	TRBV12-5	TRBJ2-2	CASGKGANTGELFF	TGTGCTAGTGGGAAGGGGGCGAACACCGGGGAGCTGTTTTTT
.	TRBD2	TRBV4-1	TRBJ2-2	CASSQGEGYTGELFF	TGCGCCAGCAGCCAAGGGGAGGGATACACCGGGGAGCTGTTTTTT